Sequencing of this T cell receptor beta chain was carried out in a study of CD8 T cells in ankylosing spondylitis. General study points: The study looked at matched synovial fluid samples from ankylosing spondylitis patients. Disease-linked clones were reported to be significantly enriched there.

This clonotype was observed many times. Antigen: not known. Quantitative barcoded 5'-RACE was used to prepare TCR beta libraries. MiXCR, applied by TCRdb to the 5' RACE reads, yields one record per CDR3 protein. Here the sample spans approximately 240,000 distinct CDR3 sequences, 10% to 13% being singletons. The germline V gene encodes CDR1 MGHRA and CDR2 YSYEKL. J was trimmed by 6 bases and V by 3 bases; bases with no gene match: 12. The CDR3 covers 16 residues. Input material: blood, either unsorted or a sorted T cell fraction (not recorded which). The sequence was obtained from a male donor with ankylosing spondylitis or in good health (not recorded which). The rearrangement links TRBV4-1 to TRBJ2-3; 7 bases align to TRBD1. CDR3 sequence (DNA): TGCGCCAGCAGCCAGGGATTTGGGACAGTTTCCGATACGCAGTATTTT. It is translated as CASSQGFGTVSDTQYF.